Presented here are 10 T cell receptor beta chains from one specimen sequenced in a study of STAT5B mutations in CD4+ large granular lymphocyte leukemia. Some clones are missing from TCRdb's copy, which holds only in-frame ones; the method was immunoSEQ multiplex PCR. The table shows some 33,000 clones, with approximately 81% occurring only once. Sequenced sample: CD4+ T cells from blood buffy coats. These receptors were taken from a human donor in good health.

The chain links TRBV6-5 to TRBJ1-6, with D maybe TRBD1 (6 bases). Germline CDR1 MNHEY, CDR2 SVGAGI. This CDR3 has 14 amino acids. V lost 5 bases and J 8 bases, leaving 13 bases between the germline ends. The chain's CDR3 is CASSVDRLYSPLHF. The CDR3 DNA reads as TGTGCCAGCAGTGTCGACAGGCTATATTCACCCCTCCACTTT.

The V and J genes are TRBV6-6 and TRBJ1-5; TRBD1 might be the D (5 bases). The germline gives CDR1 MNHNY, CDR2 SVGAGI (reference sequence). CDR3 length: 13 residues. V was trimmed by 0 bases and J by 5 bases, leaving 5 bases between them. The CDR3 DNA follows: TGTGCCAGCAGTTACTCAGGGGATCAGCCCCAGCATTTT. It is translated as CASSYSGDQPQHF.

This clone was counted once. The chain couples TRBV2 to TRBJ1-2; TRBD1 agrees at 9 bases. V lost 5 bases and J lost 3; bases outside the gene matches: 7. Germline CDR1 SNHLY, CDR2 FYNNEI. CDR3 length equals 15 residues. The chain's CDR3 is CASSYVTGGYYGYTF. For the CDR3, the DNA is TGTGCCAGCAGTTATGTTACAGGGGGCTACTATGGCTACACCTTC.

This chain links TRBV28 with TRBJ2-4, with 7 bases aligning to TRBD1. Germline CDR1 MDHEN, CDR2 SYDVKM. Losses at the gene ends were 8 bases for V and 5 bases for J; bases not matched to a gene: 15. This CDR3 has 16 amino acids. CDR3 DNA sequence: TGTGCCAGCGTAGAAGACAGGGCTTCAGAGGAAAACATTCAGTACTTC. This sequence encodes CASVEDRASEENIQYF.

The chain combines TRBV4-3 with TRBJ2-3; 8 bases match TRBD2. The V gene's germline CDR1 is LGHNA and CDR2 YSLEER. There are 15 residues in the CDR3. With 4 bases clipped from V and 0 bases from J, the junction kept 3 bases outside the gene matches. The CDR3: CASSPLADSTDTQYF. The DNA for the CDR3 is TGCGCCAGCAGCCCACTAGCGGATAGCACAGATACGCAGTATTTT.

The V and J genes are TRBV19 and TRBJ1-1; D may be TRBD1 (5 bases). Germline assignment: CDR1 LNHDA and CDR2 SQIVND (reference sequence). This CDR3 has 12 residues. V was cut by 4 bases and J by 10 bases, with 13 bases left in between. CDR3 DNA: TGTGCCAGTAGTACGTGGGGCTTTATAGCTTTCTTT. It is translated as CASSTWGFIAFF.

The rearrangement joins TRBV6-4 to TRBJ2-1, with TRBD1 matching over 10 bases. From germline, CDR1 is MRHNA and CDR2 SNTAGT. The CDR3 totals 15 residues. The V segment lost 5 bases and the J segment 8 bases; nucleotides outside the gene matches: 9. The CDR3 here is CASSRQGALGDEQFF. The CDR3 nucleotides read TGTGCCAGCAGTCGACAGGGGGCTCTTGGGGATGAGCAGTTCTTC.

V usage is TRBV7-2 and J usage is TRBJ2-1; 9 bases match TRBD1. The CDR3 sequence is 16 residues long. The germline V gene encodes CDR1 SGHTA and CDR2 FQGNSA. The V gene end was trimmed by 5 bases and the J gene end by 4 bases; junction bases not matched to a gene: 9. Here the CDR3 reads CASSDRAGQGYNEQFF. The CDR3 nucleotides read TGTGCCAGCAGCGACAGAGCGGGACAGGGTTACAATGAGCAGTTCTTC. Full variable domain (missing parts from reference TRBV7-2 and TRBJ2-1): GAGVSQSPSNKVTEKGKDVELRCDPISGHTALYWYRQSLGQGLEFLIYFQGNSAPDKSGLPSDRFSAERTGGSVSTLTIQRTQQEDSAVYLCASSDRAGQGYNEQFFGPGTRLTVL.

The chain is built from TRBV18 and TRBJ2-5; the D is unclear. The CDR3 contains 15 residues. Trimming took off 2 bases at V and 2 bases at J, with 12 bases between the two ends. Per the germline V gene, CDR1 is KGHSH and CDR2 is LQKENI. The CDR3 here is CASSPMRTEQETQYF. DNA of the CDR3: TGTGCCAGCTCACCAATGAGGACGGAACAAGAGACCCAGTACTTC.

The CDR3 reads CASSLDWGNQPQHF. DNA for the CDR3: TGTGCCAGCAGTTTAGACTGGGGCAATCAGCCCCAGCATTTT. The J gene is TRBJ1-5, the V gene TRBV27, with no clear D. The CDR3 runs to 14 residues. CDR1 is MNHEY, CDR2 SMNVEV, per germline (reference sequence). Trimming pared 2 bases from V and 2 bases from J, leaving 7 bases between.